This entry concerns a single T cell receptor beta chain. Antigen unknown. TCRdb reanalysed the RT-PCR reads using MiXCR and keeps one entry per CDR3 protein. The sample has roughly 710,000 distinct CDR3 sequences; about 14% are singletons. This record comes from a study of response to subunit inactivated influenza vaccine. This CDR3 region has 15 residues. V was clipped by 7 bases and J by 7 bases; unmatched bases: 10. Study-wide points: Researchers suggested that each seasonal influenza vaccination recruits few new T cells.

The chain recombines TRBV12-3 or TRBV12-4 with TRBJ2-1; 10 bases align to TRBD2. The source was PBMCs from blood, collected around two weeks before vaccination. The receptor was isolated from a man in his forties or fifties who received an inactivated influenza vaccine. The CDR3 coding sequence is TGTGCCAGCACTACTAGCGGGATTGGTAGGAATGAGCAGTTCTTC. Its translation is CASTTSGIGRNEQFF.